The 11 T cell receptor beta chains reported below all come from one sample, sequenced in a study of T cell changes during pregnancy in multiple sclerosis. The assay was immunoSEQ multiplex PCR, and TCRdb's table has in-frame clones only and misses some. The sample holds 45,000 to 65,000 clones; 94% are singletons and the top ten take 3% to 3.5%. This specimen was CD8+ T cells from peripheral blood mononuclear cells, taken in the third trimester of pregnancy. The receptors here all came from a female donor with multiple sclerosis, enrolled in a pregnancy study.

This chain links TRBV6-1 with TRBJ2-2, with D tentatively TRBD1 (5 bases). CDR3 length: 15 residues. V lost 4 bases to trimming and J lost 3 bases, with 12 bases between them. Germline V gene lookup returns CDR1 MNHNS and CDR2 SASEGT. The CDR3 loop is CASSGKGRDTGELFF. The CDR3, as DNA: TGTGCCAGCAGTGGGAAGGGCAGGGACACCGGGGAGCTGTTTTTT.

V usage is TRBV19 and J usage is TRBJ1-2; a weak D match, TRBD1 (5 bases). CDR1 is LNHDA, CDR2 SQIVND, per germline (reference sequence). The V end was cut by 5 bases, the J end by 6 bases, with 16 bases between. The CDR3 is 14 amino acids. The CDR3 DNA reads as TGTGCCAGTAGTCCGGTATTCTCAGGGCATGGCTACACCTTC. It encodes CASSPVFSGHGYTF.

A single count supports this clone. This sequence joins TRBV5-1 and TRBJ2-7, with 10 positions matching TRBD1. The CDR3 extends over 14 amino acids. V was pared by 4 bases and J by 5 bases, with 6 bases of the junction left unmatched. CDR1 is SGHRS and CDR2 is YFSETQ in the germline V gene. The CDR3, as DNA: TGCGCCAGCAGCGCCGGGACAGGGGCTAACGAGCAGTACTTC. Encoded protein: CASSAGTGANEQYF. Filled out from reference TRBV5-1 and TRBJ2-7, the complete variable domain reads KAGVTQTPRYLIKTRGQQVTLSCSPISGHRSVSWYQQTPGQGLQFLFEYFSETQRNKGNFPGRFSGRQFSNSRSEMNVSTLELGDSALYLCASSAGTGANEQYFGPGTRLTVT.

CDR3 nucleotide sequence: TGTGCCAGCAGCGGTCGTAGGCCTAGTAGCGAAATATGGGGCCAAGAGACCCAGTACTTC. Its protein is CASSGRRPSSEIWGQETQYF. This chain links TRBV9 with TRBJ2-5; possible D gene TRBD2, 5 bases. The CDR3 is 20 amino acids. Germline V lookup: CDR1 SGDLS, CDR2 YYNGEE. Trimming removed 3 bases at V and 1 base at J, with 28 bases between.

This clone was picked up one time. The rearrangement joins TRBV11-2 to TRBJ2-5; D is unresolved. V lost 5 bases to trimming and J lost 5 bases, with 6 bases between them. CDR3 length: 11 residues. Germline V CDR1 and CDR2: SGHAT, FQNNGV. The CDR3 here is CASSKRETQYF. CDR3 in DNA: TGTGCCAGCAGCAAACGGGAGACCCAGTACTTC.

The CDR3 coding sequence is TGTGCCAGCAGTGCCACTCTAGCGGGAGTCACAGATACGCAGTATTTT. As protein: CASSATLAGVTDTQYF. The chain recombines TRBV6-1 with TRBJ2-3, with 10 bases identical to TRBD2. Germline loops: CDR1 MNHNS, CDR2 SASEGT. There are 16 residues in the CDR3. Trimming at V came to 4 bases and at J to 2 bases, leaving 6 bases not matched to a gene.

The chain couples TRBV27 to TRBJ1-1, with 7 bases lining up with TRBD1. This CDR3 region has 14 residues. The germline V gene has CDR1 MNHEY and CDR2 SMNVEV (reference sequence). The V gene end was trimmed by 5 bases and the J gene end by 3 bases; junction bases not matched to a gene: 6. CDR3 amino acids: CASSLRQGYTEAFF. The CDR3 DNA reads TGTGCCAGCAGTCTCCGACAGGGTTACACTGAAGCTTTCTTT.

In its sample, this clone was seen once. This chain uses TRBV6-1 with TRBJ2-6; D ambiguous. Germline V gene sequence: CDR1 MNHNS, CDR2 SASEGT. The length of the CDR3 is 15 residues. The germline V and J ends were trimmed by 5 bases and 0 bases, with 8 bases remaining between them. CDR3: CASSPQSSGANVLTF. The CDR3 region has the DNA TGTGCCAGCAGTCCACAGTCCTCTGGGGCCAACGTCCTGACTTTC.

This chain uses TRBV4-3 with TRBJ1-1, with 7 positions matching TRBD1. The CDR3 spans 15 residues. Trimming cost V 2 bases and J 2 bases; bases outside gene matches: 5. CDR1 is LGHNA and CDR2 is YSLEER in the germline V gene. CDR3 DNA: TGCGCCAGCAGCCAATACAGGGGAGGAAACACTGAAGCTTTCTTT. As protein: CASSQYRGGNTEAFF.

The V call is TRBV28, the J call TRBJ2-7, with 10 positions matching TRBD1. Trimming removed 3 bases from V and 2 bases from J; junction bases left unmatched: 10. The CDR3 length is 17 residues. Germline CDR1 and CDR2: MDHEN and SYDVKM. CDR3 coding DNA: TGTGCCAGCAGTTTCTTCAATTCGGGGACAGGGGCCTACGAGCAGTACTTC. Translation: CASSFFNSGTGAYEQYF.

The chain has TRBV7-2 and TRBJ2-3; 7 positions match TRBD2. The CDR3 runs 14 residues. CDR1 and CDR2 from the germline V gene are SGHTA and FQGNSA. After removal of 5 bases from V and 2 bases from J, the junction contained 4 bases not matched to a gene. CDR3 in amino acids: CASSPWDYTDTQYF. CDR3 sequence (DNA): TGTGCCAGCAGCCCCTGGGACTACACAGATACGCAGTATTTT.